This TCR beta chain is drawn from a study of blood T cells in healthy people across ages. General study findings and limits: Roughly linear declines in TCR beta diversity per million T cells occurred with age. Naive CD4+ cell counts and diversity both ran higher in long-lived than in aged donors.

Trimming left V 3 bases short and J 7 bases short, with 13 bases between. The CDR3 covers 14 residues. Looked up from germline, CDR1 is DFQATT and CDR2 is SNEGSKA (reference sequence). This clonotype was detected ten times or more. Its antigen is unidentified. PCR was performed a second time for about 7 to 12 cycles using a sample-barcoded 5' primer and a J-beta primer mix. Each cDNA molecule, via a template-switch adaptor with 12 random nucleotides, was tagged. TCRdb reprocessed the 5' RACE reads with MiXCR, giving one entry per CDR3 protein. Of around 1,500,000 distinct CDR3 sequences in the sample, approximately 30% are singletons; the top ten hold 6.5% to 8.5%.

This TCR came from a woman in her 30s in good health. This chain connects TRBV20-1 to TRBJ1-6; D remains unclear. Sequencing was carried out using blood. The CDR3 bases are TGCAGTGCTAGGGCGATTACTGGAAATTCACCCCTCCACTTT. Translating gives CSARAITGNSPLHF.